These 26 T cell receptor beta chains were sequenced from one sample in a study of regulatory T cells in long-lasting Graves disease. HTBI primers from iRepertoire and Arm-PCR of CDR3 regions yielded the TCR beta libraries. TCRdb independently ran MiXCR on the multiplex PCR reads; one entry per CDR3 protein. The profile covers a few hundred thousand distinct CDR3 sequences, with around 23% appearing a single time and roughly an eighth taken by the ten largest. Time point described: persistent/refractory GD, antithyroid drugs over 5 years with positive TRAb. From RNA extracted from PBMCs, the TCR library was made. Sequencing was performed on peripheral blood mononuclear cells (PBMCs), taken when the disease was refractory, from a patient treated with antithyroid drugs. The receptors stem from a female donor with Graves disease.

This clonotype was picked up a small number of times. J is TRBJ1-6 and V is TRBV7-2; no clear D. The V gene lost 2 bases and the J gene lost 5 bases, with 10 bases spanning the gap. The CDR3 extends over 15 amino acids. Looked up from germline, CDR1 is SGHTA and CDR2 is FQGNSA. The CDR3 here is CASSLLGMNNSPLHF. CDR3 sequence (DNA): TGTGCCAGCAGCTTACTGGGAATGAATAATTCACCCCTCCACTTT.

Turning to this clonotype: Relative to the germline gene, one junction end is altered; a read error may explain this. The chain carries TRBV5-1 and TRBJ2-7; 11 bases agree with TRBD2. This CDR3 spans 15 amino acids. CDR1 SGHRS and CDR2 YFSETQ come from the germline V gene. The CDR3 protein is CASSLVAGGPPIEAF. DNA of the CDR3: TGCGCCAGCAGCTTAGTAGCGGGAGGGCCACCCATCGAGGCCTTC.

The table lists this clonotype with a few counts. The chain carries TRBV6-2 or TRBV6-3 and TRBJ2-4; no reliable D call. The germline V gene encodes CDR1 MNHEY and CDR2 SVGEGT. Trimming shortened V by 2 bases and J by 0 bases, and 5 bases separated the two germline ends. The CDR3 is made up of 14 amino acids. The CDR3, as DNA: TGTGCCAGCAGTTACGGGGTAGCCAAAAACATTCAGTACTTC. This sequence encodes CASSYGVAKNIQYF.

This clonotype has just a few counts. A much larger clone sits a single nucleotide away, making a read error possible. The chain links TRBV3-1 to TRBJ1-1; D gene ambiguous. Germline V gene sequence: CDR1 LGHDT, CDR2 YNNKEL (reference sequence). This CDR3 has 14 amino acids. The CDR3 here is CASRARQDATGAFF. The CDR3 DNA reads TGTGCCAGCAGGGCACGGCAGGATGCCACTGGAGCTTTCTTT.

The V call is TRBV6-2 or TRBV6-3, the J call TRBJ1-2; 7 bases align to TRBD1. In germline, CDR1 is MNHEY, CDR2 SVGEGT. V shed 0 bases, J shed 4 bases, and the junction held 5 bases outside the gene matches. This CDR3 is 15 amino acids long. The CDR3 here is CASSYSGTATYGYTF. The CDR3, as DNA: TGTGCCAGCAGTTACTCCGGGACAGCCACCTATGGCTACACCTTC.

This chain connects TRBV7-6 to TRBJ2-1; tentative D call: TRBD2 (5 bases). From germline, CDR1 is SGHVS and CDR2 FNYEAQ. The V and J ends lost 0 bases and 6 bases respectively, with 15 bases between them. The length of the CDR3 is 16 residues. The CDR3 region is CASSLAQAAPFNEQFF. The CDR3 region has the DNA TGTGCCAGCAGCTTAGCGCAAGCGGCCCCCTTCAATGAGCAGTTCTTC.

This clonotype was seen many times. Written as DNA, the CDR3 is TGTGCCAGCAGCTCAACCCACCTGGGCTCGTATGGCTACACCTTC. It translates to CASSSTHLGSYGYTF. The J gene is TRBJ1-2, the V gene TRBV7-2, with D unclear. V was trimmed by 4 bases and J by 5 bases, leaving 17 bases between them. CDR3 length: 15 amino acids. In germline, CDR1 is SGHTA, CDR2 FQGNSA.

This clonotype was picked up many times. J is TRBJ1-1 and V is TRBV27, with 8 positions matching TRBD1. The V segment lost 1 base and the J segment 4 bases; nucleotides outside the gene matches: 11. Germline-derived CDR1 and CDR2 are MNHEY and SMNVEV (reference sequence). The CDR3 is made up of 17 amino acids. CDR3 loop: CASSLFSAGQGFTEAFF. In DNA form, the CDR3 reads TGTGCCAGCAGTTTATTTAGTGCCGGACAGGGTTTCACTGAAGCTTTCTTT.

The chain is built from TRBV7-9 and TRBJ1-3, with 8 nucleotides matching TRBD1. V lost 3 bases and J lost 2; bases outside the gene matches: 3. Germline V gene lookup returns CDR1 SEHNR and CDR2 FQNEAQ (reference sequence). The CDR3 consists of 15 residues. The DNA for the CDR3 is TGTGCCAGCAGCTTCCAGGGGGCCGCTGGAAACACCATATATTTT. Amino acid sequence: CASSFQGAAGNTIYF.

This chain links TRBV4-1 with TRBJ2-1, with D possibly being TRBD1 (7 bases). Looked up from germline, CDR1 is MGHRA and CDR2 is YSYEKL. V was cut by 4 bases and J by 8 bases, with 21 bases left in between. The CDR3 is made up of 16 amino acids. The CDR3 coding sequence is TGCGCCAGCAGCCCAGGGGGACGCGGAGGGCCCCATGAGCAGTTCTTC. As protein: CASSPGGRGGPHEQFF.

This clonotype occurred a few times. V usage is TRBV20-1 and J usage is TRBJ2-7; 13 positions agree with TRBD2. Trimming cost V 0 bases and J 3 bases; bases outside gene matches: 11. Germline values: CDR1 DFQATT, CDR2 SNEGSKA (reference sequence). CDR3 length: 18 amino acids. CDR3 amino acids: CSARDETSGRYTLYEQYF. The CDR3, as DNA: TGCAGTGCTAGAGATGAGACTAGCGGGAGGTACACTCTCTACGAGCAGTACTTC.

This clonotype was counted at least ten times. V gene TRBV7-9 combines with J gene TRBJ1-1; D not resolved. Looked up from germline, CDR1 is SEHNR and CDR2 is FQNEAQ (reference sequence). Trimming removed 1 base at V and 2 bases at J, with 5 bases between. This CDR3 is built from 13 residues. CDR3 sequence reads: CASSLVDNTEAFF. CDR3 sequence (DNA): TGTGCCAGCAGCTTAGTTGATAACACTGAAGCTTTCTTT.

This clonotype showed up just a few times. The J gene is TRBJ1-3, the V gene TRBV6-1; D gene unclear. The CDR3 is 14 amino acids. CDR1 is MNHNS, CDR2 SASEGT, per germline. V gave up 5 bases and J gave up 3 bases, with 11 bases separating them. As DNA, the CDR3 is TGTGCCAGCAGTCAAGGCACATTTGGAAACACCATATATTTT. Residues: CASSQGTFGNTIYF.

In this sample, this clonotype turned up many times. The CDR3 reads CASSRAFLKEETQYF. In DNA form, the CDR3 reads TGTGCCAGCAGTCGGGCCTTCCTAAAGGAGGAGACCCAGTACTTC. The rearrangement uses TRBV6-1 and TRBJ2-5; D is unresolved. The germline gives CDR1 MNHNS, CDR2 SASEGT. The V end lost 5 bases, the J end lost 5 bases, and 18 bases lay between the germline ends. This CDR3 has 15 amino acids.

The V call is TRBV10-3, the J call TRBJ2-7; the match to TRBD2 covers 7 bases. This CDR3 is 14 amino acids long. With 6 bases clipped from V and 3 bases from J, the junction kept 8 bases outside the gene matches. Germline lookup yields CDR1 ENHRY and CDR2 SYGVKD. Here the CDR3 reads CAISGQSGNYEQYF. CDR3 sequence (DNA): TGTGCCATCAGCGGACAAAGCGGGAACTACGAGCAGTACTTC.

The sample holds a few counts of this clonotype. The chain employs TRBV2 and TRBJ2-7, with D possibly being TRBD1 (5 bases). The CDR3 has 15 amino acids. In germline, CDR1 is SNHLY, CDR2 FYNNEI. Deletions cut 4 bases from V and 0 bases from J, with 13 bases between. As DNA, the CDR3 is TGTGCCAGCAGTGGGGCGGCAGGGATCTCCTACGAGCAGTACTTC. Its translation is CASSGAAGISYEQYF.

This clonotype was picked up many times. The chain joins TRBV12-3 or TRBV12-4 to TRBJ1-5, with D tentatively TRBD1 (6 bases). Trimming shortened V by 9 bases and J by 3 bases, and 15 bases separated the two germline ends. The CDR3 covers 14 residues. This chain's CDR3 is CARPRRQANQPQHF. As DNA, the CDR3 is TGTGCCAGACCCCGAAGACAGGCCAATCAGCCCCAGCATTTT.

This clonotype appeared many times. The chain employs TRBV12-3 or TRBV12-4 and TRBJ1-2; D is possibly TRBD1 (6 bases). This CDR3 has 15 amino acids. The V end lost 2 bases, the J end lost 3 bases, and 13 bases lay between the germline ends. DNA of the CDR3: TGTGCCAGCAGTTTAACCGGACAGACCTACTATGGCTACACCTTC. It specifies CASSLTGQTYYGYTF.

This clonotype was counted only a few times. The genes are TRBV20-1 and TRBJ1-5; 7 bases map to TRBD1. The trim removed 0 bases at V and 1 base at J, leaving 3 bases unmatched. Germline V CDR1 and CDR2: DFQATT, SNEGSKA (reference sequence). The CDR3 runs to 15 residues. The CDR3 nucleotides are TGCAGTGCTAGAGAGGACAGGAGAAGCAATCAGCCCCAGCATTTT. It codes for CSAREDRRSNQPQHF.

This clonotype was detected many times. This sequence joins TRBV20-1 and TRBJ2-7; TRBD2 matches 9 bases. CDR1 and CDR2 (germline): DFQATT, SNEGSKA (reference sequence). This CDR3 contains 14 residues. With V trimmed by 4 bases and J by 2 bases, 6 bases remained unmatched. CDR3 DNA sequence: TGCAGTGCTATACTAGCGGGTGGGGCCTACGAGCAGTACTTC. Its translation: CSAILAGGAYEQYF.

This clonotype was seen more than once but under ten times. This rearrangement joins TRBV27 to TRBJ2-7, with TRBD2 matching 9 bases. Trimming cost V 0 bases and J 7 bases; bases outside gene matches: 10. This CDR3 is built from 16 residues. Germline V gene lookup returns CDR1 MNHEY and CDR2 SMNVEV (reference sequence). CDR3 residues: CASSLSLREGNTEQYF. The CDR3 DNA reads TGTGCCAGCAGTTTATCGTTGCGGGAGGGTAATACGGAGCAGTACTTC.

The table lists this clonotype with a few counts. V usage is TRBV19 and J usage is TRBJ2-7; 7 bases align to TRBD2. The CDR3 is 14 residues long. V dropped 5 bases and J dropped 2; count of bases not matched to a gene: 6. Germline loops: CDR1 LNHDA, CDR2 SQIVND (reference sequence). CDR3 nucleotide sequence: TGTGCCAGTAGTTCTAAGCGGGAAGCCTACGAGCAGTACTTC. This encodes CASSSKREAYEQYF.

In this sample, this clonotype turned up many times. J is TRBJ2-5 and V is TRBV12-3 or TRBV12-4, with TRBD1 identical over 9 bases. CDR3 size: 15 residues. Trimming cost V 6 bases and J 2 bases; bases outside gene matches: 7. DNA for the CDR3: TGTGCCAGCAGAGCCGGGACAGGGCGGCAAGAGACCCAGTACTTC. Encoded protein: CASRAGTGRQETQYF.

J is TRBJ2-7 and V is TRBV9, with 11 nucleotides matching TRBD2. The germline CDR1 and CDR2 sequences are SGDLS and YYNGEE. Trimming removed 0 bases from V and 2 bases from J; junction bases left unmatched: 7. The CDR3 sequence is 17 residues long. The CDR3 region is CASSVEPSGRNTYEQYF. DNA of the CDR3: TGTGCCAGCAGCGTAGAGCCTAGCGGGAGGAACACCTACGAGCAGTACTTC.

V is TRBV5-6 and J is TRBJ2-5; 7 positions agree with TRBD1. In germline, CDR1 is SGHDT, CDR2 YYEEEE. The CDR3 sequence is 17 residues long. J gave up 4 bases and V 4 bases, and 16 bases lay outside the gene matches. The CDR3 reads CASSPTVSRGNVETQYF. Written as DNA, the CDR3 is TGTGCCAGCAGCCCGACGGTTTCCAGGGGGAATGTAGAGACCCAGTACTTC.

The chain is built from TRBV7-9 and TRBJ2-1; D unresolved. V gave up 2 bases and J gave up 0 bases, with 11 bases separating them. Germline V lookup: CDR1 SEHNR, CDR2 FQNEAQ (reference sequence). CDR3 size: 16 residues. The CDR3: CASSLLGSISYNEQFF. The CDR3 DNA reads TGTGCCAGCAGCTTATTGGGTAGCATCTCCTACAATGAGCAGTTCTTC. Based on the CDR3 plus reference TRBV7-9 and TRBJ2-1, the full variable domain is DTGVSQNPRHKITKRGQNVTFRCDPISEHNRLYWYRQTLGQGPEFLTYFQNEAQLEKSRLLSDRFSAERPKGSFSTLEIQRTEQGDSAMYLCASSLLGSISYNEQFFGPGTRLTVL.